This note documents a single TCR beta chain sequence. The antigen is undetermined. V was pared by 5 bases and J by 3 bases, with 21 bases between. The CDR3 consists of 17 residues. Germline V gene data show CDR1 as SEHNR and CDR2 as FQNEAQ (reference sequence). Scientists sequenced DNA from unsorted PBMC on ten immunoSEQ deep assay plates. In the source study's methods: Without quality scores, immunoSEQ junctional reads could not be filtered like full-length reads. Sequenced by immunoSEQ multiplex PCR; TCRdb stores in-frame clones only, minus some. That table gives V, J and clone size, and the DNA gave D and trimming. The sample includes 400,000 to 550,000 clones, 70% to 85% of them seen just once. This sample is part of a study of shared clonotypes between healthy human individuals. Study conclusions and caveats: In this cohort, only blood was sampled, and tissue repertoires likely differ.

Sequenced material: PBMCs. This receptor was identified in a woman aged 35 to 49 in good health. Some clones in this sample may be carry-over from other donors' samples. V and J are TRBV7-9 and TRBJ2-3; possibly TRBD2 for D (6 bases). The CDR3 spells CASSPRLGGMGTDTQYF. In DNA, the CDR3 is TGTGCCAGCAGCCCCCGTCTGGGCGGGATGGGTACAGATACGCAGTATTTT.